This T cell receptor (beta chain) was recorded in a study of T cells in Graves' hyperthyroidism and ophthalmopathy. Broader study findings: Expanded thyroid clonotypes (above 0.001) were mostly also found in blood. Ophthalmopathy was identified by the model a median around 6.9 months ahead of onset.

RNA transcripts gave rise to amplified TCR beta CDR3 regions. Initially, a first-round RT-PCR of the TCR CDR3 employed the HTBI primer set. In TCRdb, the multiplex PCR reads were re-called with MiXCR into one record per CDR3 protein. The table includes 700,000 or so distinct CDR3 sequences, approximately 16% detected once. CDR1 and CDR2 (germline): SGHAT, FQNNGV. This CDR3 is 15 amino acids long. Deletions cut 3 bases from V and 1 base from J, with 7 bases between. With respect to this clonotype: What it recognizes is unknown.

No progression to ophthalmopathy during 18 months of follow-up defined stable disease. Newly diagnosed hyperthyroidism patients aged 18 to 65 years had disease lasting under 2 months. This clonotype originated in a man younger than 30 with Graves' hyperthyroidism. The chain recombines TRBV11-2 with TRBJ2-6, with D hard to call. The sequencing sample was made of blood. CDR3 loop: CASSFSASGANVLTF. The CDR3 nucleotides read TGTGCCAGCAGCTTCTCCGCATCTGGGGCCAACGTCCTGACTTTC.